This T cell receptor (beta chain) was sequenced in a study of graft-versus-host responses after intestinal transplantation (dated by TCRdb to 2020 to 2022). For context, the study as a whole: The transplants that recipients got were multivisceral, liver-intestinal, or isolated intestinal. Every recipient was given anti-thymocyte globulin induction, followed by about three years of maintenance tacrolimus and steroids. After intestinal transplantation, graft-versus-host and host-versus-graft alloreactive T cell clones in the graft, circulation and bone marrow were tracked using bulk TCR-beta CDR3 sequencing. To identify alloreactive clones, pre-transplant mixed lymphocyte reaction products were sequenced and compared with unstimulated pre-transplant donor and recipient T cells. The cohort enrolled approximately 24 intestinal transplant recipients, one of whom was a retransplant, and a few patients without pretransplant specimens were excluded. Donor T cell macrochimerism was defined as a peak of at least 4% donor T cells among recipient peripheral blood mononuclear cells. Instead of going to the commercial service, samples from a few later patients were sequenced in-house on an Illumina MiSeq and processed with MiXCR. Here is what the overall study found, with its caveats: High GvH to HvG T cell clonal ratios were observed in the allografts of patients with donor T cell macrochimerism. GvH clones were detected in recipient bone marrow, and some of these GvH clones were observed earlier in ileal mucosa or blood, consistent with an intestinal mucosal origin. The conclusions were limited by the relatively low number and heterogeneity of the intestinal transplant patients. Peak levels of circulating GvH clones were associated with declines in HvG clones early after transplant.

Between the V and J ends, shortened by 2 bases and 6 bases respectively, the junction contains 10 bases. From the cysteine through the phenylalanine, the CDR3 covers 13 amino acids. Only the CDR3 DNA is retained, 39 bases long and in frame from the first base. Reading the germline V gene (reference sequence) gives CDR1 MNHEY and CDR2 SMNVEV. The library came from the immunoSEQ multiplex PCR assay. High-throughput TCR-beta CDR3 sequencing of genomic DNA from most patients was performed by Adaptive Biotechnologies. The source study handled its data this way. TCR sequencing data were retrieved from Adaptive's ImmunoSEQ software for around 18 patients, whereas a few other patients were processed with MiXCR and VDJtools. CDR3 nucleotide sequences shared by donor and recipient were removed because the origin of these sequences could not be assigned. At least 2-fold expansion over unstimulated cells and a minimum CFSE-low frequency of 0.002% (template counts) or 0.001% (read counts) were required for clones to be classified as alloreactive. A clone was considered mappable if detected in the sequenced pre-transplant spleen, lymph node, or MLR CFSE-low populations of the donor or recipient. Cumulative frequency of alloreactive clones was calculated as a percentage of all sequences weighted by copy number. Not all clones reach the TCRdb copy of this immuneACCESS table, which keeps in-frame sequences only. Checked studies attribute under half of the gap to unresolved V genes and leave the rest unexplained. Clone size and V and J calls were adopted from that table, with D and trimming inferred from the DNA. Across this sample there are tens of thousands of clones, with roughly 90% seen only once. Approximately 0.7% of the sample lies in the top ten.

This clone was seen only once. Its binding antigen is unknown. No much larger clone is present one base from it, and per-base qualities are unavailable. Blood samples were collected up to 4 times in the first month after transplant and then at least monthly when available. The source was PBMCs, collected 98 days after intestinal transplantation. The clonotype was recovered from a human patient who received an intestinal transplant, so some T cells may come from the graft donor. This receptor chain uses TRBV27 and TRBJ1-2, and TRBD1 may be the D gene, going by 6 matching bases. The CDR3 reads as follows: CASSLGRGDGYTF. The sequenced DNA is TGTGCCAGCAGTTTAGGCAGGGGAGATGGCTACACCTTC.